The present T cell receptor (beta chain) was sequenced within a study of T-cell reconstitution after alpha-beta-depleted transplantation in children. This CDR3 spans 13 amino acids. Trimming cost V 2 bases and J 3 bases, with 7 bases left between them. Germline CDR1 SQVTM, CDR2 ANQGSEA. This clonotype was observed many times. As it was prepared, the TCRbeta library received unique molecular identifiers. MiXCR was run by TCRdb on the PCR reads, yielding one entry per CDR3 protein. The sample yields 640,000 or so distinct CDR3 sequences, over 15% seen once. The genes are TRBV29-1 and TRBJ2-2; no firm D call. This receptor was taken from a human donor who donated a stem cell graft to a child with acute myeloid leukemia. The sample was PBMCs from the stem cell graft donor, taken from the stem cell graft. In nucleotides, the CDR3 is TGCAGCGTTGAAAGACGCGACACCGGGGAGCTGTTTTTT. The encoded protein is CSVERRDTGELFF.